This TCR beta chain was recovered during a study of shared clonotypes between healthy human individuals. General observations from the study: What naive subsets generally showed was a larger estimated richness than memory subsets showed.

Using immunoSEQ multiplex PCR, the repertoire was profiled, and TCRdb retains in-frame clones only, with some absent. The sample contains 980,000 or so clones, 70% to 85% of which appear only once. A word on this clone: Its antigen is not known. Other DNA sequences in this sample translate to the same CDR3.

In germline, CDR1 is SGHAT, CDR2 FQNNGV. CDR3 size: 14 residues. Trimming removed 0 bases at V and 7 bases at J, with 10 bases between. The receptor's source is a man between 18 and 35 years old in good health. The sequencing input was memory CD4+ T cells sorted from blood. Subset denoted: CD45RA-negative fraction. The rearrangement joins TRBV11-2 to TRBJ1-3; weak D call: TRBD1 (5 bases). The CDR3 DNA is TGTGCCAGCAGCTTAGACAGGGCAAGGAACACCATATATTTT. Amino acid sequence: CASSLDRARNTIYF.